Listed here are 4 T cell receptor beta chains from one sample, sequenced in a study of PD-L1 blockade in urothelial cancer. The data were produced by immunoSEQ multiplex PCR, yet TCRdb's version contains in-frame clones alone and is incomplete. The data hold around 50,000 clones, with approximately 86% observed a single time. The time point: peripheral blood 6 weeks after treatment start. The input for sequencing was PBMCs, taken around atezolizumab (anti-PD-L1) treatment. Source of these receptors: a man aged 50 to 60 with urothelial cancer.

This chain uses TRBV30 with TRBJ2-5; TRBD1 is a possible D gene (6 bases). The CDR3 sequence is 13 residues long. Looked up from germline, CDR1 is GTSNPN and CDR2 is SVGIG (reference sequence). The V end lost 3 bases, the J end lost 7 bases, and 15 bases lay between the germline ends. The CDR3 bases are TGTGCCTGGAGATCAGGGGATAGAGGGACCCAGTACTTC. Translating gives CAWRSGDRGTQYF.

The rearrangement links TRBV15 to TRBJ1-4, with D hard to call. The CDR3 has 14 amino acids. Germline CDR1 reads LNHNV; CDR2 reads YYDKDF (reference sequence). Deletions cut 2 bases from V and 7 bases from J, with 11 bases between. The CDR3 region has the DNA TGTGCCACCAGCAGACTCCAGACGGGTGAAAAACTGTTTTTT. This encodes CATSRLQTGEKLFF.

This sequence joins TRBV10-3 and TRBJ1-1, with D maybe TRBD1 (5 bases). V lost 4 bases and J lost 1, with 7 bases in between. This CDR3 spans 13 amino acids. The germline V gene encodes CDR1 ENHRY and CDR2 SYGVKD. The CDR3 DNA is TGTGCCATCAGTGGACAGAAGAACACTGAAGCTTTCTTT. This sequence encodes CAISGQKNTEAFF.

The chain combines TRBV30 with TRBJ2-1; TRBD2 matches at 8 bases. V shed 3 bases, J shed 7 bases, and the junction held 5 bases outside the gene matches. Germline-derived CDR1 and CDR2 are GTSNPN and SVGIG (reference sequence). There are 13 residues in the CDR3. The CDR3 loop is CAWSHGLANEQFF. CDR3 DNA sequence: TGTGCCTGGAGCCATGGACTAGCTAATGAGCAGTTCTTC.